This TCR beta chain was sequenced for a study of blood T cells in healthy people across ages. Study results and caveats: The authors considered diversity estimates from one million T cells to be underestimates. Both naive CD4+ cell counts and diversity were greater in long-lived donors than in aged donors.

This clonotype was counted between two and nine times. The antigen remains unidentified. Alongside a J-beta primer mix, a sample-barcoded 5' primer served in a second PCR lasting about 6 to 12 cycles. Every cDNA molecule carried a tag from a template-switch adaptor bearing 12 random nucleotides. Every individual sample yielded 2.5 million or more paired-end reads (each containing CDR3). TCRdb fed the 5' RACE reads into MiXCR, producing one record per CDR3 protein. The sample holds about 1.5 million distinct CDR3 sequences, 40% to 45% seen once. The receptor was isolated from a woman in her late teens or twenties in good health. Sample: blood.

Here the CDR3 reads CASGNSGLVEAFF. CDR3 coding DNA: TGTGCCAGCGGGAATTCCGGGCTCGTTGAAGCTTTCTTT. The rearrangement joins TRBV6-2 or TRBV6-3 to TRBJ1-1; D gene uncertain. Germline V gene lookup returns CDR1 MNHEY and CDR2 SVGEGT. Trimming pared 8 bases from V and 7 bases from J, leaving 17 bases between. CDR3 length: 13 amino acids.